These T cell receptor beta chains were read from a single sample in a study of pediatric ulcerative colitis. The data were produced by immunoSEQ multiplex PCR, yet TCRdb's version contains in-frame clones alone and is incomplete. The sample holds some 14,000 clones, approximately 90% seen once. The sample comprised blood. The receptors derive from a boy younger than 18 with moderate ulcerative colitis. Both conserved end residues are trimmed from each CDR3. The order of the fields is V gene, clone size, CDR3 length, CDR3 protein. Not every row has a clone size; where given, it reads once, few, many or a size class.

TRBV2 . 16 ASSALAGGPPHIFEQF
TRBV19 . 14 ASSGGVTGGPEKLF
TRBV5-6 . 13 ASSLGLGGPEEQF
TRBV27 . 11 ASSPKGPYEQY
TRBV7-9 . 11 ASSVYRDGGYT
TRBV19 once 15 ASSSLAGGPGYNEQF
TRBV18 . 13 ASSPLTASTDTQY
TRBV16 . 14 ASSPTAGGMNTEAF
TRBV28 . 16 ASSLYVWRGTDSYEQY
TRBV5-1 . 13 ASSIRDRGPAEQF
TRBV19 . 13 ASSILWDREYGYT
TRBV18 . 12 ASSPERTSGEQF
TRBV11-3 . 11 ASSSRGATEAF
TRBV2 . 12 ASSADGSNQPQH
TRBV28 . 12 ASKSGGRTDTQY
TRBV19 . 15 ATSARLLWDSGNTIY
TRBV11-3 once 8 ASGRVEQF
TRBV2 . 12 ASNLWKMNTEAF
TRBV28 . 15 ASSLRLSSFTNNEQF
TRBV30 . 12 AGRQPNPANEQF
TRBV27 . 13 ASRLGFTSTDTQY
TRBV7-9 . 12 ASSATEAGNTIY
TRBV5-1 . 12 ASSWTGGAYGYT
TRBV4-1 . 10 ATKRPSGELF
TRBV7-3 . 13 ASSPRGEGTDTQY
TRBV28 . 12 ASIPIGGAQPQH
TRBV28 . 14 ASSLRIWGAREKLF
TRBV7-9 . 14 ASSVITGGRNEKLF
TRBV5-6 . 15 ASRAAGTSGIGETQY
TRBV2 . 14 ASRQEPGGGNQPQH
TRBV7-9 . 14 ASSLRAGLADNEQF
TRBV10-3 . 13 AISTVQPSSYEQY
TRBV4-1 . 15 ASSQGAGGYSNEKLF
TRBV5-6 . 11 ASSGPRGETQY
TRBV27 few 14 ASSSQREGLGNIQY
TRBV6-6 . 13 ASSPKGRNNSPLH
TRBV27 few 10 ASRLGVNEQF
TRBV28 . 13 ASRGPGQGTYEQY
TRBV28 . 13 ASSSLGGGNNEQF
TRBV10-3 . 13 AINRLAESTDTQY
TRBV7-8 . 12 ASSKPQGRYEQY
TRBV6-6 . 13 ASSSPGGGYDEQF
TRBV30 . 11 AWSVEGMNGYT
TRBV6-5 . 12 ASSRPPGPGELF
TRBV28 . 12 ASSFSGSQNEQY
TRBV15 . 13 ATSRQGGDIGELF
TRBV4-2 . 15 ASSQDHYPGSTGELF
TRBV6-5 . 11 ASSYGGLEKQY
TRBV27 . 14 ASSPRTGGVNTEAF
TRBV7-2 . 16 ASSSAPKRGAPTDTQY
TRBV19 . 13 ASSTGQGSLYEQY
TRBV7-9 . 16 ASSAPRGGTANTGELF
TRBV5-5 . 14 ASSPVGLARPYEQY
TRBV27 . 9 ASIWGHEQY
TRBV5-1 . 13 ASSPDTDHNQPQH